A selection of T cell receptor beta chains follows, all from one sample in a study of yellow fever vaccine responses in identical twins. TCRdb re-analysed the RT-PCR reads in MiXCR, keeping a single row per CDR3 protein. The sample consists of 3,500 to 4,500 distinct CDR3 sequences, around 90% of them appearing once. The sample here was T cells from blood (PBMCs), unsorted or a sorted subset (not recorded which), taken before or after yellow fever vaccination (not recorded which). These TCRs come from a woman younger than 35 who received the yellow fever vaccine. Both conserved end residues are part of each CDR3. D genes are given only for firm matches. Clone size appears in some rows only: once, few, many, or a class for an expanded clone.

V gene: TRBV4-3
CDR3 length: 16
clone size: -
J gene: TRBJ2-1
D gene: TRBD1
CDR3 protein: CASSQAGTGTYNEQFF
CDR3 DNA: TGCGCCAGCAGCCAAGCCGGGACAGGGACCTACAATGAGCAGTTCTTC

V gene: TRBV11-2
CDR3 length: 10
clone size: -
J gene: TRBJ2-7
D gene: -
CDR3 protein: CASSIDEQYF
CDR3 DNA: TGTGCCAGCAGCATAGACGAGCAGTACTTC

V gene: TRBV29-1
CDR3 length: 13
clone size: -
J gene: TRBJ2-7
D gene: -
CDR3 protein: CSVESGPSYEQYF
CDR3 DNA: TGCAGCGTTGAGTCAGGGCCTTCCTACGAGCAGTACTTC

V gene: TRBV11-1
CDR3 length: 15
clone size: -
J gene: TRBJ2-7
D gene: -
CDR3 protein: CASSLMRTDNYEQYF
CDR3 DNA: TGTGCCAGCAGCTTAATGCGGACAGACAACTACGAGCAGTACTTC

V gene: TRBV4-2
CDR3 length: 15
clone size: -
J gene: TRBJ2-1
D gene: -
CDR3 protein: CASSHDRDPYNEQFF
CDR3 DNA: TGTGCCAGCAGCCATGACCGGGACCCCTACAATGAGCAGTTCTTC

V gene: TRBV20-1
CDR3 length: 14
clone size: -
J gene: TRBJ2-7
D gene: TRBD2
CDR3 protein: CSAGTSGPSYEQYF
CDR3 DNA: TGCAGTGCCGGGACTAGCGGTCCTTCCTACGAGCAGTACTTC

V gene: TRBV5-5
CDR3 length: 14
clone size: once
J gene: TRBJ2-7
D gene: -
CDR3 protein: CASSLLYRVREQYF
CDR3 DNA: TGTGCCAGCAGCTTGTTGTACAGGGTGAGGGAGCAGTACTTC

V gene: TRBV11-1
CDR3 length: 15
clone size: -
J gene: TRBJ1-5
D gene: TRBD1
CDR3 protein: CASSLFGTVNQPQHF
CDR3 DNA: TGTGCCAGCAGCTTATTCGGGACAGTTAATCAGCCCCAGCATTTT

V gene: TRBV29-1
CDR3 length: 11
clone size: -
J gene: TRBJ2-1
D gene: -
CDR3 protein: CSVEPANEQFF
CDR3 DNA: TGCAGCGTTGAACCGGCTAATGAGCAGTTCTTC

V gene: TRBV5-1
CDR3 length: 15
clone size: -
J gene: TRBJ2-3
D gene: TRBD2
CDR3 protein: CASSLPGGNTDTQYF
CDR3 DNA: TGCGCCAGCAGCTTACCGGGAGGCAACACAGATACGCAGTATTTT

V gene: TRBV7-6
CDR3 length: 14
clone size: -
J gene: TRBJ2-5
D gene: -
CDR3 protein: CASSVSQGRETQYF
CDR3 DNA: TGTGCCAGCAGCGTTAGTCAGGGTAGAGAGACCCAGTACTTC

V gene: TRBV11-3
CDR3 length: 15
clone size: -
J gene: TRBJ2-1
D gene: -
CDR3 protein: CASSIRDTSYNEQFF
CDR3 DNA: TGTGCCAGCAGCATACGGGACACTTCCTACAATGAGCAGTTCTTC

V gene: TRBV29-1
CDR3 length: 10
clone size: -
J gene: TRBJ2-5
D gene: -
CDR3 protein: CSAAAGTQYF
CDR3 DNA: TGCAGCGCTGCTGCCGGGACCCAGTACTTC

V gene: TRBV29-1
CDR3 length: 11
clone size: -
J gene: TRBJ2-5
D gene: -
CDR3 protein: CSAPGLETQYF
CDR3 DNA: TGCAGCGCTCCAGGGTTGGAGACCCAGTACTTC

V gene: TRBV11-2
CDR3 length: 13
clone size: -
J gene: TRBJ2-1
D gene: -
CDR3 protein: CASSLDWRDEQFF
CDR3 DNA: TGTGCCAGCAGCTTAGATTGGAGGGATGAGCAGTTCTTC

V gene: TRBV30
CDR3 length: 15
clone size: -
J gene: TRBJ2-6
D gene: -
CDR3 protein: CAWSVWVSGANVLTF
CDR3 DNA: TGTGCCTGGAGTGTATGGGTCTCTGGGGCCAACGTCCTGACTTTC

V gene: TRBV18
CDR3 length: 13
clone size: -
J gene: TRBJ2-1
D gene: -
CDR3 protein: CASSPADYNEQFF
CDR3 DNA: TGTGCCAGCTCACCAGCCGACTACAATGAGCAGTTCTTC

V gene: TRBV2
CDR3 length: 12
clone size: -
J gene: TRBJ2-3
D gene: -
CDR3 protein: CASRATTDTQYF
CDR3 DNA: TGTGCCAGCAGAGCGACTACAGATACGCAGTATTTT

V gene: TRBV11-1
CDR3 length: 18
clone size: -
J gene: TRBJ2-1
D gene: TRBD2
CDR3 protein: CASSTLIAGGSLGNEQFF
CDR3 DNA: TGTGCCAGCAGCACATTGATAGCGGGGGGATCCCTGGGCAATGAGCAGTTCTTC

V gene: TRBV11-1
CDR3 length: 13
clone size: few
J gene: TRBJ2-7
D gene: -
CDR3 protein: CASRQGTHYEQYF
CDR3 DNA: TGTGCCAGCCGCCAGGGGACCCACTACGAGCAGTACTTC

V gene: TRBV29-1
CDR3 length: 16
clone size: -
J gene: TRBJ2-1
D gene: TRBD1
CDR3 protein: CSVSGGGTGTYNEQFF
CDR3 DNA: TGCAGCGTCTCCGGAGGCGGGACAGGGACCTACAATGAGCAGTTCTTC

V gene: TRBV10-3
CDR3 length: 11
clone size: -
J gene: TRBJ1-1
D gene: -
CDR3 protein: CAIRGANEAFF
CDR3 DNA: TGTGCCATCAGGGGAGCTAATGAAGCTTTCTTT

V gene: TRBV7-9
CDR3 length: 17
clone size: once
J gene: TRBJ2-7
D gene: TRBD2
CDR3 protein: CASSLGDSGWDSYEQYF
CDR3 DNA: TGTGCCAGCAGCCTCGGTGATAGCGGGTGGGACTCCTACGAGCAGTACTTC

V gene: TRBV27
CDR3 length: 15
clone size: -
J gene: TRBJ2-3
D gene: -
CDR3 protein: CASSLELANTDTQYF
CDR3 DNA: TGTGCCAGCAGTTTAGAACTAGCCAACACAGATACGCAGTATTTT

V gene: TRBV6-2/TRBV6-3
CDR3 length: 15
clone size: -
J gene: TRBJ1-1
D gene: TRBD1
CDR3 protein: CASSYNRQGSTEAFF
CDR3 DNA: TGTGCCAGCAGTTACAACCGACAGGGTAGTACTGAAGCTTTCTTT

V gene: TRBV18
CDR3 length: 15
clone size: -
J gene: TRBJ2-3
D gene: -
CDR3 protein: CASSLTTEGTDTQYF
CDR3 DNA: TGTGCCAGCTCACTTACGACAGAAGGCACAGATACGCAGTATTTT

V gene: TRBV4-3
CDR3 length: 20
clone size: -
J gene: TRBJ2-2
D gene: -
CDR3 protein: CASSQDRAGLYRGNTGELFF
CDR3 DNA: TGCGCCAGCAGCCAAGATCGGGCAGGCCTCTATCGAGGGAACACCGGGGAGCTGTTTTTT

V gene: TRBV5-1
CDR3 length: 14
clone size: -
J gene: TRBJ2-5
D gene: -
CDR3 protein: CASREQPTGETQYF
CDR3 DNA: TGCGCCAGCAGGGAGCAGCCCACTGGAGAGACCCAGTACTTC

V gene: TRBV4-3
CDR3 length: 15
clone size: -
J gene: TRBJ2-2
D gene: -
CDR3 protein: CASSQDTPGSGELFF
CDR3 DNA: TGCGCCAGCAGCCAAGACACTCCCGGGTCCGGGGAGCTGTTTTTT

V gene: TRBV18
CDR3 length: 15
clone size: -
J gene: TRBJ2-5
D gene: -
CDR3 protein: CASSPMDSTQETQYF
CDR3 DNA: TGTGCCAGCTCACCGATGGACAGTACCCAAGAGACCCAGTACTTC

V gene: TRBV7-6
CDR3 length: 14
clone size: -
J gene: TRBJ2-2
D gene: -
CDR3 protein: CASSLLIPTGELFF
CDR3 DNA: TGTGCCAGCAGCTTATTAATTCCGACCGGGGAGCTGTTTTTT

V gene: TRBV12-3/TRBV12-4
CDR3 length: 13
clone size: -
J gene: TRBJ2-7
D gene: -
CDR3 protein: CASSPGPSYEQYF
CDR3 DNA: TGTGCCAGCAGCCCGGGACCGAGCTACGAGCAGTACTTC

V gene: TRBV12-2
CDR3 length: 13
clone size: -
J gene: TRBJ2-7
D gene: -
CDR3 protein: CASRLAGNYEQYF
CDR3 DNA: TGTGCAAGTCGCTTAGCTGGCAACTACGAGCAGTACTTC

V gene: TRBV5-1
CDR3 length: 12
clone size: -
J gene: TRBJ2-5
D gene: -
CDR3 protein: CASSALGETQYF
CDR3 DNA: TGCGCCAGCAGCGCCCTAGGAGAGACCCAGTACTTC

V gene: TRBV5-6
CDR3 length: 13
clone size: -
J gene: TRBJ2-6
D gene: -
CDR3 protein: CASSLSGANVLTF
CDR3 DNA: TGTGCCAGCAGCTTATCCGGGGCCAACGTCCTGACTTTC

V gene: TRBV11-2
CDR3 length: 14
clone size: -
J gene: TRBJ2-1
D gene: -
CDR3 protein: CASSLLTRGNEQFF
CDR3 DNA: TGTGCCAGCAGCTTGTTGACCCGGGGGAATGAGCAGTTCTTC

V gene: TRBV6-5
CDR3 length: 15
clone size: -
J gene: TRBJ2-1
D gene: TRBD1
CDR3 protein: CASSSYRGIVNEQFF
CDR3 DNA: TGTGCCAGCAGTTCGTACAGGGGGATTGTCAATGAGCAGTTCTTC

V gene: TRBV14
CDR3 length: 13
clone size: -
J gene: TRBJ2-7
D gene: -
CDR3 protein: CASSQGPLYEQYF
CDR3 DNA: TGTGCCAGCAGCCAAGGCCCCCTCTACGAGCAGTACTTC